These T cell receptor beta chains were read from a single sample in a study of T cell responses to AZD1222 COVID-19 vaccine. The method was immunoSEQ multiplex PCR; TCRdb's version includes in-frame clones alone and lacks a portion of them. The sample yields some 50,000 clones, more than 65% seen once. The input for sequencing was peripheral blood, taken on day 0 of MenACWY control vaccination. These receptors were collected from an adult in good health. The CDR3 runs from the conserved cysteine through the conserved F or W. Fields, in order: V gene, J gene, clone size, CDR3 protein. A clone size is listed for some rows: how often the clone was seen (once, few, many), or a class if it is expanded.

V: TRBV4-1
J: TRBJ2-5
size: few
CDR3: CATRRQAPSGRVVPQETQYF

V: TRBV20-1
J: TRBJ2-2
size: -
CDR3: CSASDSGNTGELFF

V: TRBV25-1
J: TRBJ2-1
size: -
CDR3: CASSETSGGAGNEQFF

V: TRBV19
J: TRBJ1-2
size: -
CDR3: CASSIVMTGSNYGYTF

V: TRBV29-1
J: TRBJ2-3
size: few
CDR3: CSVRPDYTQYF

V: TRBV30
J: TRBJ2-2
size: -
CDR3: CAWSVPMGRETGELFF

V: TRBV3-1/TRBV3-2
J: TRBJ1-2
size: -
CDR3: CASSQRDRGFGYTF

V: TRBV6-1
J: TRBJ1-1
size: -
CDR3: CASSEWAGGRTEAFF

V: TRBV6-4
J: TRBJ2-2
size: -
CDR3: CASRPQGYTGELFF

V: TRBV18
J: TRBJ2-6
size: -
CDR3: CASSPGQLAGANVLTF

V: TRBV24-1
J: TRBJ2-2
size: -
CDR3: CATTGGSTGELFF

V: TRBV11-2
J: TRBJ1-2
size: -
CDR3: CASAPGTVGGGYTF

V: TRBV5-1
J: TRBJ2-2
size: -
CDR3: CASSARLGMNTGELFF